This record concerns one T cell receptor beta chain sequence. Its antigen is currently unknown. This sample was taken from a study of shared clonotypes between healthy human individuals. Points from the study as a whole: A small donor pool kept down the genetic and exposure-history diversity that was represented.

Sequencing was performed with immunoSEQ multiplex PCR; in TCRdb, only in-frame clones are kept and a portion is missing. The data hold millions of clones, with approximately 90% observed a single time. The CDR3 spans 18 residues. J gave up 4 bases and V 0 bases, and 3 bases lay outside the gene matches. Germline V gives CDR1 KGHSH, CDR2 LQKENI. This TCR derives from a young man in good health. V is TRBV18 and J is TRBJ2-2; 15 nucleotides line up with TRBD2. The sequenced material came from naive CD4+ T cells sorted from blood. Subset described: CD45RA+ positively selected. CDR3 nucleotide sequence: TGTGCCAGCTCACCACCGGGACTAGCGGGAGGCGGCACCGGGGAGCTGTTTTTT. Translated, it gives CASSPPGLAGGGTGELFF.